This T cell receptor (beta chain) was sequenced in a study of shared clonotypes between healthy human individuals. Points from the study as a whole: With a handful of donors compared, about 5.2% of naive CD4 clonotypes were shared. It was the non-shared clonotypes that had lower generation probabilities than clonotypes shared by all four donors. The study sampled only blood, and tissue repertoires likely differ.

As for this clone: Its antigen is not known.

The table came from immunoSEQ multiplex PCR; TCRdb's copy has only in-frame clones and leaves some out. The sample has around 2.3 million clones; 90% to 96% are singletons. The CDR3 contains 15 residues. From germline, CDR1 is MNHEY and CDR2 SVGAGI. V was shortened by 4 bases and J by 1 base, with 13 bases between the two germline ends. Material: naive CD4+ T cells sorted from blood. Subset in this sample: CD45RA+ positively selected. V is TRBV6-5 and J is TRBJ2-5, with D perhaps TRBD2 (6 bases). This TCR was sampled from a man between 18 and 35 years old in good health. The CDR3 DNA is TGTGCCAGCAGTTCCCTGGGAGGTGGCCAAGAGACCCAGTACTTC. This gives the protein CASSSLGGGQETQYF.